This TCR beta chain was found in a study of blood T cell repertoires in COVID-19. Across the whole study: The United States, Italy and Spain provided the acute and convalescent COVID-19 samples. PBMCs, B-cell-depleted T cells, or T cells were the source of the cDNA or gDNA that made up the material.

The authors' processing: Estimates of nucleated cell counts were drawn from the amplification of reference gene primers. Profiling relied on immunoSEQ multiplex PCR, and the TCRdb table lists in-frame clones only, not all of them. V, J and clone size derive from that table, while D and trimming were established from the DNA sequence. Here the sample spans approximately 180,000 clones, roughly 89% being singletons. Those enrolled in Seattle joined during active infection and were followed longitudinally afterward. The sequencing sample was made of peripheral blood. This sequence originates from a woman aged 65 to 85 with COVID-19, enrolled during active disease.

DNA for the CDR3: TGTGCCAGTAGTGAGACCCGAGGAGGAGAGACCCAGTACTTC. Translation gives CASSETRGGETQYF. The chain carries TRBV19 and TRBJ2-5, with D perhaps matching TRBD2 (5 bases). The V end lost 5 bases, the J end lost 4 bases, and 14 bases lay between the germline ends. The CDR3 length is 14 residues. Germline values: CDR1 LNHDA, CDR2 SQIVND (reference sequence). The full variable domain, rest sourced from reference TRBV19 and TRBJ2-5, is DGGITQSPKYLFRKEGQNVTLSCEQNLNHDAMYWYRQDPGQGLRLIYYSQIVNDFQKGDIAEGYSVSREKKESFPLTVTSAQKNPTAFYLCASSETRGGETQYFGPGTRLLVL.